Below are 28 T cell receptor beta chains sequenced from a single sample in a study of blood T cells in healthy people across ages. A sample-barcoded 5' primer and a J-beta primer mix were used in a second PCR of roughly 6 to 11 cycles. TCRdb fed the 5' RACE reads into MiXCR, producing one record per CDR3 protein. The sample records 500,000 to 550,000 distinct CDR3 sequences, around 24% being singletons. These same records also appear under a second study, on T cells of mothers and their children.

Sequencing was performed on blood. Receptors originate from a boy between 10 and 17 years old in good health.

Concerning this clonotype: Germline and junction disagree at one end, which may indicate a read error. V and J are TRBV14 and TRBJ2-7; 7 bases align to TRBD1. CDR1 and CDR2 (germline): SGHDN, FVKESK. This CDR3 has 18 residues. CDR3 loop: CACSRTRGGQVWHFGQYF. The CDR3 region has the DNA TGTGCCTGCAGCCGGACCCGAGGGGGCCAGGTTTGGCATTTCGGGCAGTACTTC.

V is TRBV7-9 and J is TRBJ2-2; 7 bases are a match to TRBD1. Germline loops: CDR1 SEHNR, CDR2 FQNEAQ (reference sequence). The J segment lost 4 bases and the V segment lost 5 bases, leaving 19 bases of the junction unmatched. The CDR3 is 19 amino acids. The CDR3 coding sequence is TGTGCCAGCAGCGACCAAGGGGGCGCGATTACGGATCGCACCGGGGAGCTGTTTTTT. Residues: CASSDQGGAITDRTGELFF.

In its sample, this clonotype was seen a few times. This chain uses TRBV24-1 with TRBJ1-5; no firm D call. V shed 4 bases and J shed 6 bases, with 12 bases lying between them. Germline CDR1 KGHDR, CDR2 SFDVKD. This CDR3 has 14 residues. CDR3: CATSEVGLFQPQHF. The CDR3 DNA is TGTGCCACCAGTGAGGTAGGGTTGTTTCAGCCCCAGCATTTT.

The J gene is TRBJ2-1, the V gene TRBV7-9, with D maybe TRBD1 (6 bases). Between the trimmed V and J ends, which lost 5 bases and 6 bases, there was a span of 11 bases. The CDR3 is 13 amino acids. Germline assignment: CDR1 SEHNR and CDR2 FQNEAQ (reference sequence). DNA for the CDR3: TGTGCCAGCAGCACAGGCAGGGGCAATGAGCAGTTCTTC. Its protein product is CASSTGRGNEQFF.

The chain employs TRBV25-1 and TRBJ2-3; 11 bases match TRBD2. V shed 6 bases and J 2 bases; nucleotides not matched to a gene: 7. The CDR3 has 16 residues. Germline-derived CDR1 and CDR2 are MGHDK and SYGVNS. The CDR3 region is CASSPGTSGVTDTQYF. In DNA, the CDR3 is TGTGCCAGCAGCCCCGGGACTAGCGGCGTCACAGATACGCAGTATTTT.

This clonotype was detected a few times. The chain has TRBV6-1 and TRBJ1-2, with D perhaps matching TRBD1 (5 bases). Per germline, CDR1 MNHNS and CDR2 SASEGT. V was clipped by 3 bases and J by 6 bases, with 11 bases between them. The CDR3 covers 13 residues. The DNA for the CDR3 is TGTGCCAGCAGTGAGGCCGGGGACCATGGCTACACCTTC. It yields the protein CASSEAGDHGYTF.

This clonotype appeared a few times. V gene TRBV6-5 combines with J gene TRBJ2-7, with 9 bases that match TRBD1. The CDR3 contains 15 residues. V shed 6 bases and J 6 bases; nucleotides not matched to a gene: 12. Germline V gene data show CDR1 as MNHEY and CDR2 as SVGAGI. CDR3 sequence: CASRSRDREGREQYF. In nucleotides, the CDR3 is TGTGCCAGCAGGTCACGGGACAGGGAAGGCCGCGAGCAGTACTTC.

This clonotype turned up a few times. The chain joins TRBV27 to TRBJ2-7; 8 bases are a match to TRBD2. Germline loops: CDR1 MNHEY, CDR2 SMNVEV (reference sequence). The CDR3 runs to 14 residues. V trimming: 8 bases; J trimming: 2 bases; junction bases outside the gene matches: 8. The CDR3 coding sequence is TGTGCCAGCTGGACGGGAGGGTTACCCTACGAGCAGTACTTC. It codes for CASWTGGLPYEQYF.

This clonotype was counted only a few times. The J gene is TRBJ2-7, the V gene TRBV6-2 or TRBV6-3; D possibly corresponds to TRBD1 (5 bases). In germline, CDR1 is MNHEY, CDR2 SVGEGT. The CDR3 totals 13 residues. V lost 6 bases and J lost 1, with 10 bases in between. For the CDR3, the DNA is TGTGCCAGCAGAACTCGACAGTCCTACGAGCAGTACTTC. This translates into CASRTRQSYEQYF.

The chain joins TRBV20-1 to TRBJ2-1; D unresolved. Germline lookup yields CDR1 DFQATT and CDR2 SNEGSKA (reference sequence). Trimming removed 3 bases from V and 1 base from J, with 13 bases in between. This CDR3 region has 15 residues. Here the CDR3 DNA reads TGCAGTGCTAGTCGTGGAGCCCCTTCCTACAATGAGCAGTTCTTC. Its protein product is CSASRGAPSYNEQFF.

This clonotype has a handful of counts. The rearrangement uses TRBV7-2 and TRBJ1-4, with D possibly matching TRBD1 (5 bases). CDR3 length equals 15 residues. The ends were cut back, 5 bases at V and 7 bases at J, with 17 bases in the middle. The germline V gene has CDR1 SGHTA and CDR2 FQGNSA. CDR3 DNA sequence: TGTGCCAGCAGCCTATCAGGGTCTCTATCTGAAAAACTGTTTTTT. This gives the protein CASSLSGSLSEKLFF.

This clonotype was counted a few times. This sequence joins TRBV12-3 or TRBV12-4 and TRBJ2-1; 9 bases align to TRBD2. The J call may be faulty, since TRBJ2-7 better matches the DNA end. The CDR3 length is 15 residues. In DNA, the CDR3 is TGTGCCAGCGCCCCTCCTGGCGGGAGGGCCCACGAGCAGTACTTC. As protein: CASAPPGGRAHEQYF.

This clonotype was detected once. This chain joins TRBV14 and TRBJ2-7; no clear D. V gave up 3 bases and J gave up 2 bases, with 20 bases separating them. Germline CDR1 SGHDN, CDR2 FVKESK. This CDR3 region has 17 residues. CDR3 region: CASSHGRRGRRTYEQYV. In DNA form, the CDR3 reads TGTGCCAGCAGCCACGGCAGGAGAGGACGCCGAACCTACGAGCAGTACGTC.

This clonotype was counted only a few times. The chain carries TRBV6-6 and TRBJ1-4; D is uncertain. The CDR3 has 14 amino acids. V lost 2 bases and J lost 1, with 5 bases in between. Germline-derived CDR1 and CDR2 are MNHNY and SVGAGI (reference sequence). The CDR3: CASSYPGTNEKLFF. In nucleotides, the CDR3 is TGTGCCAGCAGTTACCCGGGAACTAATGAAAAACTGTTTTTT.

Only a few counts were recorded for this clonotype. The V gene is TRBV5-1, the J gene TRBJ1-1; 7 bases are shared with TRBD1. CDR1 is SGHRS and CDR2 is YFSETQ in the germline V gene. The J segment lost 1 base and the V segment lost 2 bases, leaving 5 bases of the junction unmatched. This CDR3 region has 15 residues. DNA for the CDR3: TGCGCCAGCAGCTTACGATGGACAGGGAACACTGAAGCTTTCTTT. Translating it yields CASSLRWTGNTEAFF.

This clonotype showed up just a few times. CDR3 bases: TGTGCCAGTACTACACACCGGGGGTCCAAAAACATTCAGTACTTC. Its translation: CASTTHRGSKNIQYF. V gene TRBV19 combines with J gene TRBJ2-4, with D perhaps matching TRBD2 (6 bases). Germline CDR1 LNHDA, CDR2 SQIVND (reference sequence). This CDR3 is 15 amino acids long. The V gene lost 7 bases and the J gene lost 2 bases, with 15 bases spanning the gap.

The chain carries TRBV19 and TRBJ1-1; possible D gene TRBD1, 6 bases. Trimming cost V 11 bases and J 3 bases, with 13 bases left between them. This CDR3 has 12 residues. In germline, CDR1 is LNHDA, CDR2 SQIVND (reference sequence). Here the CDR3 reads CASSQGHTEAFF. The CDR3 coding sequence is TGTGCCTCATCCCAGGGGCACACTGAAGCTTTCTTT.

The CDR3 nucleotides are TGTGCCAGCAGTTTTCCGGGAAGGGGGGCCCGAAAGTCAACTAATGAAAAACTGTTTTTT. It encodes CASSFPGRGARKSTNEKLFF. The chain couples TRBV28 to TRBJ1-4, with D maybe TRBD1 (6 bases). The CDR3 spans 20 residues. CDR1 and CDR2 (germline): MDHEN, SYDVKM. V was pared by 3 bases and J by 0 bases, with 23 bases between.

This rearrangement joins TRBV24-1 to TRBJ2-5; D gene ambiguous. V lost 4 bases, J lost 2 bases, and 16 bases lay in between. This CDR3 is built from 16 residues. Germline CDR1 is KGHDR and CDR2 is SFDVKD. The CDR3 sequence: CATSESTPTRQETQYF. As DNA, the CDR3 is TGTGCCACCAGTGAGTCGACACCAACCCGGCAAGAGACCCAGTACTTC.

V usage is TRBV28 and J usage is TRBJ1-2, with D maybe TRBD1 (6 bases). Per the germline V gene, CDR1 is MDHEN and CDR2 is SYDVKM. CDR3 size: 13 residues. V was trimmed by 2 bases and J by 6 bases, leaving 10 bases between them. The CDR3 reads CASSLKQGNGYTF. DNA of the CDR3: TGTGCCAGCAGTTTAAAGCAGGGGAATGGCTACACCTTC.

In its sample, this clonotype was seen a few times. The V and J genes are TRBV28 and TRBJ2-5; 9 nucleotides align to TRBD2. The J call is in doubt because the DNA end fits TRBJ2-1 better. Germline lookup yields CDR1 MDHEN and CDR2 SYDVKM. CDR3 length equals 15 residues. In DNA, the CDR3 is TGTGCCAGCAGTTTGAGCGGGGGGCTCCTGTATAAGCAGTTCTTC. Protein sequence: CASSLSGGLLYKQFF.

This chain connects TRBV4-3 to TRBJ2-1, with 7 bases identical to TRBD2. The CDR3 length is 17 residues. Germline CDR1 and CDR2: LGHNA and YSLEER. After removal of 3 bases from V and 5 bases from J, the junction contained 13 bases not matched to a gene. CDR3: CASSQSLGASGNNEQFF. The DNA for the CDR3 is TGCGCCAGCAGCCAGTCCCTCGGTGCTAGCGGAAACAATGAGCAGTTCTTC.

This clonotype was observed a handful of times. J is TRBJ2-1 and V is TRBV9; possible D gene TRBD2, 5 bases. Germline CDR1 reads SGDLS; CDR2 reads YYNGEE. This CDR3 contains 14 residues. Trimming cost V 5 bases and J 0 bases, with 9 bases left between them. CDR3 sequence (DNA): TGTGCCAGCAGAGCGGTTAGCTCCTACAATGAGCAGTTCTTC. Protein sequence: CASRAVSSYNEQFF. Filled out from reference TRBV9 and TRBJ2-1, the complete variable domain reads DSGVTQTPKHLITATGQRVTLRCSPRSGDLSVYWYQQSLDQGLQFLIQYYNGEERAKGNILERFSAQQFPDLHSELNLSSLELGDSALYFCASRAVSSYNEQFFGPGTRLTVL.

This clonotype appeared a few times. The V gene is TRBV20-1, the J gene TRBJ2-5; 11 bases match TRBD2. The DNA end is a closer match to TRBJ2-7, so the J assignment may be wrong. The CDR3 extends over 15 amino acids. Germline CDR1 and CDR2: DFQATT and SNEGSKA (reference sequence). The CDR3, as DNA: TGCAGTGCTCCCTTACTAGCGGGAGTAACCTACGAGCAGTACTTC. Translating gives CSAPLLAGVTYEQYF.

This clonotype occurred a few times. The gene calls are TRBV27 and TRBJ2-3; D is undetermined. Germline V gives CDR1 MNHEY, CDR2 SMNVEV (reference sequence). CDR3 length equals 14 residues. V was pared by 0 bases and J by 3 bases, with 7 bases between. The CDR3 sequence: CASSLSPLTDTQYF. The CDR3 nucleotides read TGTGCCAGCAGTTTATCCCCCTTGACAGATACGCAGTATTTT.

The V call is TRBV20-1, the J call TRBJ2-1; 9 nucleotides agree with TRBD1. The V gene end was trimmed by 7 bases and the J gene end by 2 bases; junction bases not matched to a gene: 3. CDR1 is DFQATT, CDR2 SNEGSKA, per germline (reference sequence). CDR3 length: 13 residues. The CDR3 DNA is TGCAGTGGTGGGGACAGGGCCTACAATGAGCAGTTCTTC. This gives the protein CSGGDRAYNEQFF.

This clonotype was seen only once. The rearrangement uses TRBV25-1 and TRBJ2-5, with D perhaps TRBD2 (5 bases). The DNA end lines up better with TRBJ2-7; the J call may be wrong. Germline loops: CDR1 MGHDK, CDR2 SYGVNS. This CDR3 spans 16 amino acids. The CDR3 nucleotides are TGTGCCAGCAGTGACCCTGCCGGGAAGAAGCCTACCGAGCAGTACTTC. Translation gives CASSDPAGKKPTEQYF.

The chain employs TRBV5-5 and TRBJ2-3; TRBD2 matches at 11 bases. Trimming cost V 5 bases and J 1 base; bases outside gene matches: 9. CDR1 is SGHKS and CDR2 is YYEKEE in the germline V gene (reference sequence). There are 17 residues in the CDR3. The CDR3 region is CASRNREGLAGTDTQYF. CDR3 in DNA: TGTGCCAGCAGGAACCGGGAGGGACTAGCGGGCACAGATACGCAGTATTTT. The variable domain in full, completed from reference TRBV5-5 and TRBJ2-3, reads DAGVTQSPTHLIKTRGQQVTLRCSPISGHKSVSWYQQVLGQGPQFIFQYYEKEERGRGNFPDRFSARQFPNYSSELNVNALLLGDSALYLCASRNREGLAGTDTQYFGPGTRLTVL.